This T cell receptor (beta chain) comes out of a study of OX40 agonist ivuxolimab in advanced cancers. Looking at the study overall: Patients in the trial were receiving intravenous ivuxolimab every 2 weeks, at doses of 0.01 to 10 mg/kg.

Whole-study findings and limits: The study found among the lowest clonal expansion in partial responders at 0.1-3.0 mg/kg. Part of the nonresponder group also had normalized T-cell clonal expansion that was low.

Points on this clone: The antigen is not known.

The data were produced by immunoSEQ multiplex PCR, yet TCRdb's version contains in-frame clones alone and is incomplete. In the table there are tens of thousands of clones, 75% to 90% of which are singletons. CDR3 size: 15 residues. V dropped 4 bases and J dropped 2 bases, with 13 bases sitting between them. Germline CDR1 reads SGDLS; CDR2 reads YYNGEE. Sequencing used CD4+ or CD8+ T cells sorted from blood, obtained in a trial of the OX40 agonist ivuxolimab. The V and J genes are TRBV9 and TRBJ2-1, with D unresolved. The clonotype was recovered from an adult with an advanced solid tumor such as melanoma, head and neck, liver or kidney cancer. The CDR3 loop reads CASSPSGSAYNEQFF. CDR3 in DNA: TGTGCCAGCAGCCCCTCCGGGTCCGCCTACAATGAGCAGTTCTTC. Based on the CDR3 plus reference TRBV9 and TRBJ2-1, the full variable domain is DSGVTQTPKHLITATGQRVTLRCSPRSGDLSVYWYQQSLDQGLQFLIQYYNGEERAKGNILERFSAQQFPDLHSELNLSSLELGDSALYFCASSPSGSAYNEQFFGPGTRLTVL.